This T cell receptor (beta chain) comes out of a study of blood T cell repertoires in COVID-19. Study-level background: PBMCs, B-cell-depleted T cells, or T cells provided the cDNA or gDNA that made up the material.

Data came from immunoSEQ multiplex PCR; TCRdb stores just in-frame clones and leaves some out. The sample gives fewer than 350,000 clones, approximately 91% of which show up once; 2.3% is in the top ten. J lost 3 bases, V lost 8 bases, and 4 bases had no gene match. Germline assignment: CDR1 MNHEY and CDR2 SMNVEV (reference sequence). The CDR3 length is 13 residues. The material sequenced was PBMCs or T cells enriched from blood (not recorded which). The J gene is TRBJ1-5, the V gene TRBV27, with 7 bases identical to TRBD1. This TCR was sampled from a woman in her thirties or forties with acute COVID-19. The CDR3 DNA is TGTGCCAGCTCGACAGGGATCAATCAGCCCCAGCATTTT. It translates to CASSTGINQPQHF.